A selection of T cell receptor beta chains follows, all from one sample in a study of cytomegalovirus exposure and HLA in healthy donors. Method: immunoSEQ multiplex PCR; TCRdb's copy keeps in-frame clones and lacks some. The table lists about 98,000 clones, about 69% of them singletons. The specimen sequenced was PBMCs. The receptors stem from a human donor in good health. The CDR3 runs from the conserved cysteine through the conserved F or W. The D gene is left open where the match is weak. The size of a clone is reported for some rows only, either as once, few or many, or as a class for expanded clones.

abundance,d_gene,v_gene,j_gene,CDR3aa,CDR3nt
.,.,TRBV19,TRBJ2-2,CASSPNHRGRAGELFF,TGTGCCAGTAGTCCCAACCACAGGGGGAGGGCCGGGGAGCTGTTTTTT
.,TRBD2,TRBV27,TRBJ2-2,CASSPTSGRANTGELFF,TGTGCCAGCAGCCCTACTAGCGGGAGGGCCAACACCGGGGAGCTGTTTTTT
.,.,TRBV11-2,TRBJ2-1,CASSLDSYNEQFF,TGTGCCAGCAGCTTAGACAGTTACAATGAGCAGTTCTTC
.,.,TRBV5-4,TRBJ2-3,CASSSLQEPPDTQYF,TGTGCCAGCAGCTCCCTCCAGGAACCGCCAGATACGCAGTATTTT
.,TRBD1,TRBV7-9,TRBJ2-1,CASSLSPGQVSNEQFF,TGTGCCAGCAGCTTATCACCGGGACAGGTTTCTAATGAGCAGTTCTTC
few,.,TRBV7-8,TRBJ2-3,CASSLVGGNGADTQYF,TGTGCCAGCAGCTTAGTAGGCGGGAATGGCGCAGATACGCAGTATTTT
.,TRBD1,TRBV10-2,TRBJ2-1,CASSVSGTGGNEQFF,TGCGCCAGCAGTGTATCCGGGACAGGGGGCAATGAGCAGTTCTTC
few,TRBD2,TRBV18,TRBJ2-3,CASSPWTSGVRDTQYF,TGTGCCAGCTCACCCTGGACTAGCGGGGTCCGGGATACGCAGTATTTT
once,TRBD1,TRBV7-9,TRBJ2-5,CASSSDRVVETQYF,TGTGCCAGCAGCTCGGACAGGGTGGTAGAGACCCAGTACTTC
few,TRBD2,TRBV6-4,TRBJ2-3,CASSDSRASGRATQYF,TGTGCCAGCAGTGACTCGAGGGCTAGCGGGAGGGCCACGCAGTATTTT
few,.,TRBV2,TRBJ1-1,CASRKDSVLRSTEAFF,TGTGCCAGCAGAAAAGATTCGGTGCTACGAAGCACTGAAGCTTTCTTT
.,TRBD1,TRBV4-1,TRBJ2-7,CASSLGTVNYEQYF,TGCGCCAGCAGCCTCGGGACAGTTAACTACGAGCAGTACTTC
few,TRBD2,TRBV4-1,TRBJ2-7,CASSQSTGVGLAGAEQYF,TGCGCCAGCAGCCAGTCGACGGGCGTGGGACTAGCGGGAGCCGAGCAGTACTTC
.,TRBD1,TRBV29-1,TRBJ2-2,CSVGDRGPGELFF,TGCAGCGTTGGGGACAGGGGACCCGGGGAGCTGTTTTTT